This entry concerns a single T cell receptor (beta chain). This CDR3 is also generated by other DNA sequences in the sample. The data belong to a study of blood T cell repertoires in COVID-19. Study summary: Spain, Italy and the United States supplied samples that represented acute and convalescent COVID-19. Nucleic acid was either cDNA or gDNA, and it came from T cells, B-cell-depleted T cells, or PBMCs.

In the authors' methods: The authors estimated nucleated cell counts from reference gene primer amplification. Here immunoSEQ multiplex PCR was the method, and the copy in TCRdb shows in-frame clones only, minus some. D and trimming come from the DNA, and the V and J calls and clone size come from that table. The sample has more than 200,000 clones; 86% are singletons. J was trimmed by 5 bases and V by 2 bases; bases with no gene match: 1. This CDR3 has 14 amino acids. From germline, CDR1 is SGHDT and CDR2 YYEEEE. Source material: peripheral blood. The sequence derives from a man aged 25 to 40 with active or convalescent COVID-19. The chain employs TRBV5-6 and TRBJ2-4; TRBD1 matches at 10 bases. In DNA, the CDR3 is TGTGCCAGCAGCTTCGGGACAGGGGAAAACATTCAGTACTTC. As protein: CASSFGTGENIQYF. Using reference TRBV5-6 and TRBJ2-4 for the parts outside the CDR3, the full variable domain is DAGVTQSPTHLIKTRGQQVTLRCSPKSGHDTVSWYQQALGQGPQFIFQYYEEEERQRGNFPDRFSGHQFPNYSSELNVNALLLGDSALYLCASSFGTGENIQYFGAGTRLSVL.